The sequence of this T cell receptor (beta chain) was determined in a study of blood T cell repertoires in COVID-19. Study-wide background: Acute-phase and convalescent COVID-19 samples originated in the United States, Italy and Spain.

As processed by the authors: Estimates of nucleated cell counts were drawn from the amplification of reference gene primers. Only in-frame clones appear in the TCRdb table, and some are missing; sequencing was by immunoSEQ multiplex PCR. For V, J and clone size, that table is used; D and trimming come from the DNA. Among approximately 470,000 clones listed, approximately 85% were seen once. V was trimmed by 1 base and J by 3 bases, leaving 10 bases between them. In germline, CDR1 is MNHEY, CDR2 SVGAGI. This CDR3 has 14 residues. The chain recombines TRBV6-5 with TRBJ2-7; D is perhaps TRBD1 (5 bases). The receptor's source is a human donor in a cohort sampled during active COVID-19. What was sequenced was peripheral blood. CDR3 bases: TGTGCCAGCAGTTACTACAGGTTACACTACGAGCAGTACTTC. Protein sequence: CASSYYRLHYEQYF.